These T cell receptor beta chains were read from a single sample in a study of blood T cell repertoires in COVID-19. The data were produced by immunoSEQ multiplex PCR, yet TCRdb's version contains in-frame clones alone and is incomplete. The sample shows some 180,000 clones, 81% of them seen only once. Sequencing used peripheral blood. These receptors were collected from a woman aged 40 to 50 with COVID-19, enrolled during active disease. The CDR3 runs from the conserved cysteine through the conserved F or W. D genes are given only for firm matches. Where a row states a size, it is once, few, many or the class of an expanded clone; other rows omit it.

DNA: TGTGCCAGCAGAGACGGGGGTAGCAATCAGCCCCAGCATTTT; CDR3: CASRDGGSNQPQHF; size: -; V: TRBV6-5; J: TRBJ1-5; D: -
DNA: TGTGCCAGCGGATCCCAGGTTAATGAAAAACTGTTTTTT; CDR3: CASGSQVNEKLFF; size: -; V: TRBV12-3/TRBV12-4; J: TRBJ1-4; D: -
DNA: TGTGCCAGCAGTTTAACTAGCGCCGGCCCCTACGAGCAGTACTTC; CDR3: CASSLTSAGPYEQYF; size: -; V: TRBV28; J: TRBJ2-7; D: TRBD2
DNA: TGTGCCAGCAGCTTCACCAGGGAAAACACCATATATTTT; CDR3: CASSFTRENTIYF; size: -; V: TRBV11-2; J: TRBJ1-3; D: -
DNA: TGCGCCAGCAGCCCCCGAGAAGGAAACACCATATATTTT; CDR3: CASSPREGNTIYF; size: -; V: TRBV4-1; J: TRBJ1-3; D: -
DNA: TGTGCCAGCAGCCAAGATTATCGGGGGACCCATCGCCCTAGCACAGATACGCAGTATTTT; CDR3: CASSQDYRGTHRPSTDTQYF; size: -; V: TRBV3-1/TRBV3-2; J: TRBJ2-3; D: -
DNA: TGTGCCAGCAGGAACAGGGGCGTACAGCCCCAGCATTTT; CDR3: CASRNRGVQPQHF; size: once; V: TRBV2; J: TRBJ1-5; D: TRBD1
DNA: TGCAGTGCTAAACAGAACACTGAAGCTTTCTTT; CDR3: CSAKQNTEAFF; size: -; V: TRBV20-1; J: TRBJ1-1; D: -
DNA: TGTGCCAGCAGTCCCCTTTGGAGGGATAATGAGCAGTTCTTC; CDR3: CASSPLWRDNEQFF; size: -; V: TRBV28; J: TRBJ2-1; D: -
DNA: TGCAGCGTTGTTTCCGCACGCGATGGCTACACCTTC; CDR3: CSVVSARDGYTF; size: -; V: TRBV29-1; J: TRBJ1-2; D: -
DNA: TGTGCCTGGAGTGTCGCGGCACAGGCGAACACCGGGGAGCTGTTTTTT; CDR3: CAWSVAAQANTGELFF; size: -; V: TRBV30; J: TRBJ2-2; D: -
DNA: TGCGCCAGCAGCAGCTACGGGAGCTCCTACGAGCAGTACTTC; CDR3: CASSSYGSSYEQYF; size: -; V: TRBV5-1; J: TRBJ2-7; D: -
DNA: TGTGCCAGCAGCTCCCAGGGCGGGGGGCCTTACAATGAGCAGTTCTTC; CDR3: CASSSQGGGPYNEQFF; size: once; V: TRBV7-9; J: TRBJ2-1; D: TRBD2
DNA: TGCGCCAGCAGCTTCCAGCCGGCCAACCCGAGGGAGACCCAGTACTTC; CDR3: CASSFQPANPRETQYF; size: -; V: TRBV5-1; J: TRBJ2-5; D: -
DNA: TGTGCCAGCAGTCCTTACAGGGGCCAAGAGACCCAGTACTTC; CDR3: CASSPYRGQETQYF; size: -; V: TRBV6-5; J: TRBJ2-5; D: TRBD1
DNA: TGTGCCAGCAGCTTAGCGCTTGGGCAGGGAACGCACTCGTACAATGAGCAGTTCTTC; CDR3: CASSLALGQGTHSYNEQFF; size: few; V: TRBV7-9; J: TRBJ2-1; D: -
DNA: TGTGCCACCAGTGACCCCGGTTCCGGCTACACCTTC; CDR3: CATSDPGSGYTF; size: -; V: TRBV24-1; J: TRBJ1-2; D: -
DNA: TGCGCCAGCAGCTCAGTAGGGGGCTACGAGCAGTACTTC; CDR3: CASSSVGGYEQYF; size: -; V: TRBV5-1; J: TRBJ2-7; D: -
DNA: TGTGCCAGCAGCCCGACAGGGTATTCACCCCTCCACTTT; CDR3: CASSPTGYSPLHF; size: -; V: TRBV5-6; J: TRBJ1-6; D: TRBD1
DNA: TGCGCCAGCAGCCTTCAAGCGGGGGAGACCCAGTACTTC; CDR3: CASSLQAGETQYF; size: -; V: TRBV5-1; J: TRBJ2-5; D: TRBD2
DNA: TGTGCCAGTAGAGCCCAAACAGGGCCCTTCGCTACAGATACGCAGTATTTT; CDR3: CASRAQTGPFATDTQYF; size: -; V: TRBV19; J: TRBJ2-3; D: -
DNA: TGTGCCAGCAGTGAAGCTGGCGGGAGCGACAATGAGCAGTTCTTC; CDR3: CASSEAGGSDNEQFF; size: -; V: TRBV6-1; J: TRBJ2-1; D: TRBD2
DNA: TGTGCCAGCAGCCAAGAGGAGGGACCCACTGAAGCTTTCTTT; CDR3: CASSQEEGPTEAFF; size: -; V: TRBV14; J: TRBJ1-1; D: -
DNA: TGTGCCAGCAGGGAAGACAGGGGGCTCGCTTTCTTT; CDR3: CASREDRGLAFF; size: -; V: TRBV27; J: TRBJ1-1; D: TRBD1
DNA: TGCGCCAGCAGCTTCGGAGACCAAGAGACCCAGTACTTC; CDR3: CASSFGDQETQYF; size: -; V: TRBV5-1; J: TRBJ2-5; D: -
DNA: TGTGCCAGCAGCGCAGGACTAGCGGGCTCCCCTGGATACGAGCAGTACTTC; CDR3: CASSAGLAGSPGYEQYF; size: -; V: TRBV9; J: TRBJ2-7; D: TRBD2
DNA: TGTGCCAGCAGACCAGCAGCTGGGAGTTTCTATGGCTACACCTTC; CDR3: CASRPAAGSFYGYTF; size: -; V: TRBV6-5; J: TRBJ1-2; D: -
DNA: TGTGCCAGCTCACCCCAAACAGGGTCCCACGAGCAGTACTTC; CDR3: CASSPQTGSHEQYF; size: -; V: TRBV18; J: TRBJ2-7; D: -
DNA: TGTGCCAGCAGTTTGGGCAGCTCGGATCAGCCCCAGCATTTT; CDR3: CASSLGSSDQPQHF; size: -; V: TRBV27; J: TRBJ1-5; D: -
DNA: TGTGCCAGTAGTCTAACCGACAGGGCGTTTACTGAAGCTTTCTTT; CDR3: CASSLTDRAFTEAFF; size: -; V: TRBV19; J: TRBJ1-1; D: TRBD1
DNA: TGCGCCAGCAGCCAAGGGGGCGGGACTTACAATGAGCAGTTCTTC; CDR3: CASSQGGGTYNEQFF; size: -; V: TRBV4-1; J: TRBJ2-1; D: -
DNA: TGTGCCAGCGGGCCCCTAAGCAATCAGCCCCAGCATTTT; CDR3: CASGPLSNQPQHF; size: -; V: TRBV6-5; J: TRBJ1-5; D: -